A single sample is the source of the 5 T cell receptor beta chains below, sequenced in a study of blood T cell repertoires in COVID-19. Using immunoSEQ multiplex PCR, the repertoire was profiled, and TCRdb retains in-frame clones only, with some absent. The sample holds about 170,000 clones, roughly 85% seen once. Sequenced material: PBMCs or T cells enriched from blood (not recorded which). The receptor set was obtained from a woman aged 65 to 85 in a cohort exposed to, infected with or recovered from COVID-19 (not recorded which).

The chain is built from TRBV7-9 and TRBJ2-7; 7 bases are a match to TRBD2. The CDR3 totals 14 residues. V dropped 2 bases and J dropped 2; count of bases not matched to a gene: 3. Germline lookup yields CDR1 SEHNR and CDR2 FQNEAQ (reference sequence). CDR3 nucleotide sequence: TGTGCCAGCAGCTTAACCGGGAGGACCTACGAGCAGTACTTC. Its translation is CASSLTGRTYEQYF.

J is TRBJ1-6 and V is TRBV7-9; 9 positions match TRBD1. The CDR3 is 15 residues long. V was pared by 1 base and J by 9 bases, with 4 bases of the junction left unmatched. Per the germline V gene, CDR1 is SEHNR and CDR2 is FQNEAQ (reference sequence). CDR3 protein: CASSLGTGGPSPLHF. Written as DNA, the CDR3 is TGTGCCAGCAGCTTAGGCACAGGGGGCCCTTCACCCCTCCACTTT.

The chain is built from TRBV7-8 and TRBJ1-2; TRBD1 matches at 7 bases. Trimming at V came to 2 bases and at J to 5 bases, leaving 11 bases not matched to a gene. CDR1 and CDR2 (germline): SGHVS, FQNEAQ. The CDR3 sequence is 16 residues long. CDR3: CASSLTTGLQGYGYTF. In DNA form, the CDR3 reads TGTGCCAGCAGCTTAACGACAGGGCTCCAAGGATATGGCTACACCTTC.

V is TRBV6-6 and J is TRBJ2-7, with 10 bases lining up with TRBD2. Trimming took 6 bases from V and 6 from J; bases not matched to a gene: 11. CDR1 is MNHNY, CDR2 SVGAGI, per germline (reference sequence). The CDR3 totals 15 residues. This chain's CDR3 is CASRSTSGMSGEQYF. For the CDR3, the DNA is TGTGCCAGCAGAAGTACTAGCGGGATGTCCGGCGAGCAGTACTTC.

J is TRBJ2-3 and V is TRBV5-8; 13 bases align to TRBD2. The CDR3 has 16 residues. V was pared by 3 bases and J by 6 bases, with 7 bases of the junction left unmatched. Germline V CDR1 and CDR2: SGHTS, YDEGEE. The CDR3 region is CASSSGLAGVWDTQYF. CDR3 DNA: TGTGCCAGCAGCTCAGGACTAGCGGGAGTGTGGGATACGCAGTATTTT.